This TCR beta chain was documented in a study of blood T cell repertoires in COVID-19. Study-level information: Specimens from acute and convalescent COVID-19 originated in the United States, Italy and Spain. Sources were T cells, B-cell-depleted T cells, or PBMCs; the material itself was cDNA or gDNA.

The length of the CDR3 is 16 residues. After removal of 5 bases from V and 6 bases from J, the junction contained 10 bases not matched to a gene. Germline-derived CDR1 and CDR2 are SGHTA and FQGTGA. As processed by the authors: By means of reference gene primer amplification, nucleated cell counts were estimated. Repertoires were generated with immunoSEQ multiplex PCR, while TCRdb's copy carries only in-frame clones and drops some. That table is the source of V, J and clone size, and D and trimming were worked out from the DNA. This sample carries about 79,000 clones, around 89% of them seen once, and the ten largest clones take roughly 13%.

The sequenced material came from peripheral blood. The genes are TRBV7-3 and TRBJ2-1, with 10 bases fitting TRBD1. The clonotype comes from a man between 65 and 85 years old with active or convalescent COVID-19. CDR3 protein: CASSPKGRDRGNEQFF. DNA of the CDR3: TGTGCCAGCAGCCCTAAAGGACGGGACAGGGGCAATGAGCAGTTCTTC.